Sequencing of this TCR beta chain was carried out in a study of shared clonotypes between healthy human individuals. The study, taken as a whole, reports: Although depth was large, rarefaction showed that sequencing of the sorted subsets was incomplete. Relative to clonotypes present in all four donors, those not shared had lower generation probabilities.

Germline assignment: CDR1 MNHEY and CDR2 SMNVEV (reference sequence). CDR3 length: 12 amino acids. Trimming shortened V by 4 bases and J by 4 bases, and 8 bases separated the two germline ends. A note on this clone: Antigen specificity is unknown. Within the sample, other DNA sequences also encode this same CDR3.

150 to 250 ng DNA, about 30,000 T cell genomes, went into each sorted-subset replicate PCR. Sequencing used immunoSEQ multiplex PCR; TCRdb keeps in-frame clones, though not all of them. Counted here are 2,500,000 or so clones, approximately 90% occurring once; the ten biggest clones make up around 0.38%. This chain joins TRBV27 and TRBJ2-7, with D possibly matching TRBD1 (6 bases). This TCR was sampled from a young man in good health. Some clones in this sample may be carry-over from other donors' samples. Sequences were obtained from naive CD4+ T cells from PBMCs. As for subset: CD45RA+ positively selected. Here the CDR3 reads CASSSQGYEQYF. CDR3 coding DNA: TGTGCCAGCAGTTCACAGGGTTACGAGCAGTACTTC.